This TCR beta chain originates from a study of T cells in localized non-small cell lung cancer. Whole-study results and caveats: Longer overall survival was linked to higher blood T cell density. Turning up in adjacent lung were a median approximately 50 of the top 100 tumor clones.

In regard to this clone: Its antigen is unknown. The same CDR3 also results from other DNA sequences found in this sample.

The CDR3 has 14 amino acids. The V and J ends lost 2 bases and 1 base respectively, with 8 bases between them. The germline CDR1 and CDR2 sequences are SGHNT and YYREEE (reference sequence). Clones were read by immunoSEQ multiplex PCR, and TCRdb kept only the in-frame ones, dropping some. In the table there are roughly 8,400 clones, 92% of which are singletons. The clonotype originates from a male donor aged 60 or over with stage II lung adenocarcinoma. The chain links TRBV5-4 to TRBJ2-3; D is perhaps TRBD2 (6 bases). The specimen comprised peripheral blood mononuclear cells, sampled before any cancer treatment. The CDR3 protein is CASSFGGGTDTQYF. In DNA, the CDR3 is TGTGCCAGCAGCTTCGGGGGAGGCACAGATACGCAGTATTTT.